This T cell receptor (beta chain) was identified in a study of blood T cells in healthy people across ages. General study points: A roughly linear fall in TCR beta diversity per million T cells was seen with increasing age.

A sample-barcoded 5' primer and a J-beta primer mix were used in a second PCR of about 7 to 12 cycles. TCRdb used MiXCR to reprocess the 5' RACE reads, holding one entry per CDR3 protein. The table has around 1,500,000 distinct CDR3 sequences, 42% seen once; the top ten hold less than 8%. Per the germline V gene, CDR1 is MNHEY and CDR2 is SVGAGI. This CDR3 is 17 amino acids long. This clonotype was found a few times. The antigen remains undetermined. This chain connects TRBV6-5 to TRBJ2-4, with 8 nucleotides matching TRBD2. The better agreement between TRBJ2-7 and the DNA end casts doubt on the J call. Input material: blood. This TCR was sampled from a woman between 18 and 30 years old in good health. The CDR3 DNA is TGTGCCAGCAGTTACTCGACTAGCGCTCGGATACCCTACGAGCAGTACTTC. The encoded protein is CASSYSTSARIPYEQYF.